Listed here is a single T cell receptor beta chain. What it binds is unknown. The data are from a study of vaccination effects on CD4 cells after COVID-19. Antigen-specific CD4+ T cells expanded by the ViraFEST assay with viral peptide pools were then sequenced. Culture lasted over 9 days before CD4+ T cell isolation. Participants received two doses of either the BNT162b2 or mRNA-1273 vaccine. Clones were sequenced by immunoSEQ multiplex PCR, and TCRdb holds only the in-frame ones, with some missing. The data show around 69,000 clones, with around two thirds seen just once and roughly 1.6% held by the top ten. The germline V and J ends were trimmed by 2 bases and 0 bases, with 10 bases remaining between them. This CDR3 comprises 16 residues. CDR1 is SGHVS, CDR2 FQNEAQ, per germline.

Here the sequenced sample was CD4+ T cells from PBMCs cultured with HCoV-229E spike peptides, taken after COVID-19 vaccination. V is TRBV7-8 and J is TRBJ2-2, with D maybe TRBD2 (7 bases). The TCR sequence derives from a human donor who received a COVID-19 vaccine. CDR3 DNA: TGTGCCAGCAGCTTATTCGGGGGGCCGAACACCGGGGAGCTGTTTTTT. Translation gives CASSLFGGPNTGELFF.